This entry lists 30 T cell receptor beta chains sequenced from one sample in a study of T cells in Graves' hyperthyroidism and ophthalmopathy. Regions amplified from RNA transcripts were the TCR beta CDR3 regions. With the HTBI primer set, the TCR CDR3 went through a first round of RT-PCR. TCRdb used MiXCR to reprocess the multiplex PCR reads, holding one entry per CDR3 protein. The data contain some 550,000 distinct CDR3 sequences, less than 25% of them seen just once; the ten biggest clones take up more than 25%. The specimen was blood. The origin of the receptors is a man in his late teens or twenties with Graves' hyperthyroidism.

The sample holds many counts of this clonotype. Just one base apart from a much larger clone, this may be a read error. The V gene is TRBV28, the J gene TRBJ2-7; no clear D gene. Germline values: CDR1 MDHEN, CDR2 SYDVKM. V dropped 5 bases and J dropped 0 bases, with 11 bases sitting between them. The length of the CDR3 is 14 residues. CDR3 nucleotide sequence: TGTGCCAGCAGTCCGGGTCCCGCCTCCTACGAGCAGTACTTC. As protein: CASSPGPASYEQYF.

Here the CDR3 DNA reads TGTGCCACCAGTGACATGACAGGGGAGAGGACCGGGGAGCTGTTTTTT. Its translation is CATSDMTGERTGELFF. The genes are TRBV24-1 and TRBJ2-2; 8 bases line up with TRBD1. Germline loops: CDR1 KGHDR, CDR2 SFDVKD. CDR3 length: 16 amino acids. J lost 5 bases, V lost 4 bases, and 8 bases had no gene match.

This clonotype has at least ten counts. A single base separates this from a much larger clone, so it may be a read error. The rearrangement uses TRBV24-1 and TRBJ1-1, with no clear D. Germline lookup yields CDR1 KGHDR and CDR2 SFDVKD. V lost 8 bases and J 3 bases, leaving 9 bases between the germline ends. The CDR3 consists of 12 residues. The chain's CDR3 is CATIRTDTEAFF. Written as DNA, the CDR3 is TGTGCCACCATTCGGACGGACACTGAAGCTTTCTTT.

This clonotype appeared many times. The chain employs TRBV6-5 and TRBJ2-6; TRBD1 matches 9 bases. Germline CDR1 and CDR2: MNHEY and SVGAGI. The CDR3 contains 17 residues. J was trimmed by 2 bases and V by 0 bases; bases with no gene match: 2. CDR3 amino acids: CASSYSTGGAGANVLTF. The DNA for the CDR3 is TGTGCCAGCAGTTACTCCACAGGGGGCGCTGGGGCCAACGTCCTGACTTTC.

About this clonotype itself: Because the CDR3 is missing its conserved closing phenylalanine or tryptophan, this is likely a read error. CDR3: CASSYVSLSNQPQHV. CDR3 bases: TGTGCCAGCAGTTACGTATCCCTCAGCAATCAGCCCCAGCATGTT. This rearrangement joins TRBV6-2 or TRBV6-3 to TRBJ1-5; the D is unclear. The CDR3 extends over 15 amino acids. V was clipped by 2 bases and J by 1 base, with 9 bases between them. Germline lookup yields CDR1 MNHEY and CDR2 SVGEGT.

This clonotype was recorded many times. The chain is built from TRBV6-4 and TRBJ1-3, with a tentative D call TRBD1 (5 bases). The CDR3 length is 17 residues. Looked up from germline, CDR1 is MRHNA and CDR2 is SNTAGT. V lost 7 bases and J lost 1, with 20 bases in between. In DNA, the CDR3 is TGTGCCAGCACCCCACTCCGGGGCCTAGGATCTGGAAACACCATATATTTT. Protein: CASTPLRGLGSGNTIYF.

The gene calls are TRBV2 and TRBJ1-5; unclear D gene. V shed 3 bases and J shed 0 bases, with 9 bases lying between them. The CDR3 length is 15 residues. Germline CDR1 SNHLY, CDR2 FYNNEI. The CDR3 protein is CASSERVYSNQPQHF. CDR3 in DNA: TGTGCCAGCAGTGAGCGGGTGTATAGCAATCAGCCCCAGCATTTT.

Many counts were recorded for this clonotype. This rearrangement joins TRBV6-1 to TRBJ2-5; tentatively, D is TRBD1 or TRBD2 (5 bases each). Looked up from germline, CDR1 is MNHNS and CDR2 is SASEGT. The V end lost 3 bases, the J end lost 7 bases, and 15 bases lay between the germline ends. The CDR3 is 14 residues long. CDR3 in DNA: TGTGCCAGCAGTGACTCTGCAGGGACGGGGACCCAGTACTTC. This translates into CASSDSAGTGTQYF.

To note about this clonotype: The junction and the germline gene differ at one end; a read error may be behind it. This chain uses TRBV7-9 with TRBJ2-7; possible D gene TRBD1, 6 bases. The CDR3 spans 12 residues. Per the germline V gene, CDR1 is SEHNR and CDR2 is FQNEAQ (reference sequence). Written as DNA, the CDR3 is TGTGCCAGCAGCCCACAGGGCTACGAGCAGTGCTTC. Protein: CASSPQGYEQCF.

There are a few counts of this clonotype. For the CDR3, the DNA is TGCGCCAGCAGCTACCGAGGCGGGGGGCCTAACCGGGAGCTGTTTTTT. Its protein product is CASSYRGGGPNRELFF. V is TRBV5-1 and J is TRBJ2-2; 8 nucleotides line up with TRBD2. The CDR3 is 16 residues long. The V segment lost 3 bases and the J segment 9 bases; nucleotides outside the gene matches: 13. The germline V gene has CDR1 SGHRS and CDR2 YFSETQ. Using reference TRBV5-1 and TRBJ2-2 for the parts outside the CDR3, the full variable domain is KAGVTQTPRYLIKTRGQQVTLSCSPISGHRSVSWYQQTPGQGLQFLFEYFSETQRNKGNFPGRFSGRQFSNSRSEMNVSTLELGDSALYLCASSYRGGGPNRELFFGEGSRLTVL.

This clonotype has at least ten counts. The CDR3 DNA is TGTGCCGGGGGGACAGCCTATGGCTACACCTTC. This encodes CAGGTAYGYTF. The genes are TRBV7-8 and TRBJ1-2, with 7 bases identical to TRBD1. This CDR3 is built from 11 residues. The V segment lost 11 bases and the J segment 4 bases; nucleotides outside the gene matches: 4. Germline V CDR1 and CDR2: SGHVS, FQNEAQ.

This clonotype has a count of ten or more. This chain uses TRBV5-1 with TRBJ1-6; D ambiguous. CDR1 is SGHRS and CDR2 is YFSETQ in the germline V gene. V lost 0 bases, J lost 2 bases, and 6 bases lay in between. CDR3 length: 15 amino acids. The CDR3 sequence: CASSLAETYNSPLHF. The CDR3 DNA sequence: TGCGCCAGCAGCTTGGCGGAAACCTATAATTCACCCCTCCACTTT.

Comments on this clonotype: Compared with germline, one end of the junction differs, possibly owing to a read error. The rearrangement uses TRBV4-1 and TRBJ1-5; the D gene is possibly TRBD1 (5 bases). The CDR3 length is 16 residues. CDR1 MGHRA and CDR2 YSYEKL come from the germline V gene. Written as DNA, the CDR3 is TGCGCCAGCAGCCACGAATTTGGGGGTTTCAATCGGCCCCAGCATTTT. Translated, it gives CASSHEFGGFNRPQHF.

This clonotype was picked up many times. The chain has TRBV30 and TRBJ1-1, with TRBD1 matching 11 bases. This CDR3 is 14 amino acids long. Germline CDR1 GTSNPN, CDR2 SVGIG (reference sequence). The V segment lost 4 bases and the J segment 11 bases; nucleotides outside the gene matches: 12. The DNA of the CDR3 is TGTGCCTGGATTTCGGACAGGGGGCTATCGTTGGCTTTCTTT. It translates to CAWISDRGLSLAFF. Looking up the rest from reference TRBV30 and TRBJ1-1 gives the full variable domain: SQTIHQWPATLVQPVGSPLSLECTVEGTSNPNLYWYRQAAGRGLQLLFYSVGIGQISSEVPQNLSASRPQDRQFILSSKKLLLSDSGFYLCAWISDRGLSLAFFGQGTRLTVV.

This clonotype has at least ten counts. This chain joins TRBV15 and TRBJ1-5; 9 nucleotides line up with TRBD1. Germline CDR1 is LNHNV and CDR2 is YYDKDF (reference sequence). The V and J ends lost 3 bases and 3 bases, in that order; junction bases with no gene match: 3. The CDR3 runs 15 residues. CDR3 nucleotide sequence: TGTGCCACCAGCAGGAGACAGGGGGTCAATCAGCCCCAGCATTTT. Its translation: CATSRRQGVNQPQHF.

The chain combines TRBV6-1 with TRBJ2-3, with 10 bases identical to TRBD1. The V and J ends lost 6 bases and 7 bases, in that order; junction bases with no gene match: 13. Germline CDR1 reads MNHNS; CDR2 reads SASEGT. The CDR3 is 16 amino acids. CDR3 protein: CASSFLGTGVVNTQYF. The DNA for the CDR3 is TGTGCCAGCAGCTTCCTTGGGACAGGGGTGGTAAATACGCAGTATTTT.

In this sample, this clonotype turned up many times. The rearrangement uses TRBV6-5 and TRBJ2-2; 7 bases are shared with TRBD1. The germline V gene has CDR1 MNHEY and CDR2 SVGAGI. J gave up 7 bases and V 4 bases, and 15 bases lay outside the gene matches. The CDR3 has 17 residues. The CDR3 bases are TGTGCCAGCAGTTCCCCGACAGGGTCTCTTGTAGGCGGGGAGCTGTTTTTT. Encoded protein: CASSSPTGSLVGGELFF.

This clonotype has only a few counts. The chain uses TRBV5-1 and TRBJ1-1; a possible D gene is TRBD1 (5 bases). The germline V gene encodes CDR1 SGHRS and CDR2 YFSETQ. Trimming pared 2 bases from V and 5 bases from J, leaving 13 bases between. This CDR3 spans 14 amino acids. The CDR3 DNA reads TGCGCCAGCAGCTTCCGGGACCTGGCGACTGAAGCTTTCTTT. Its translation is CASSFRDLATEAFF.

This clonotype was observed many times. CDR3: CASSLATTWGQETQYF. The CDR3 coding sequence is TGTGCCAGCAGCTTAGCCACGACTTGGGGCCAAGAGACCCAGTACTTC. V and J are TRBV7-8 and TRBJ2-5; D remains unclear. V gave up 0 bases and J gave up 1 base, with 12 bases separating them. Germline V CDR1 and CDR2: SGHVS, FQNEAQ. This CDR3 comprises 16 residues. The complete variable domain, with remaining parts taken from reference TRBV7-8 and TRBJ2-5, reads GAGVSQSPRYKVAKRGQDVALRCDPISGHVSLFWYQQALGQGPEFLTYFQNEAQLDKSGLPSDRFFAERPEGSVSTLKIQRTQQEDSAVYLCASSLATTWGQETQYFGPGTRLLVL.

This clonotype showed up many times. The rearrangement uses TRBV4-1 and TRBJ2-7; TRBD2 matches 9 bases. CDR1 and CDR2 from the germline V gene are MGHRA and YSYEKL. The CDR3 consists of 16 residues. V trimming: 4 bases; J trimming: 6 bases; junction bases outside the gene matches: 13. The chain's CDR3 is CASSRSGRGGQSEQYF. CDR3 nucleotide sequence: TGCGCCAGCAGCCGGTCGGGGCGGGGGGGCCAATCCGAGCAGTACTTC.

This clonotype was detected only a few times. The chain uses TRBV13 and TRBJ1-1; weak D call: TRBD1 (6 bases). The CDR3 has 16 amino acids. V lost 5 bases and J 1 base, leaving 17 bases between the germline ends. Germline assignment: CDR1 PRHDT and CDR2 FYEKMQ (reference sequence). The CDR3 DNA sequence: TGTGCCAGCAGCCCAAATTTACAGGGATGGAACACTGAAGCTTTCTTT. This encodes CASSPNLQGWNTEAFF.

This clonotype was seen ten or more times. The J gene is TRBJ2-5, the V gene TRBV2; the D gene is possibly TRBD1 (6 bases). V lost 0 bases, J lost 1 base, and 15 bases lay in between. The CDR3 spans 17 residues. Germline CDR1 reads SNHLY; CDR2 reads FYNNEI. This chain's CDR3 is CASSEARQARIQETQYF. CDR3 nucleotides: TGTGCCAGCAGTGAAGCGCGACAGGCTCGAATCCAAGAGACCCAGTACTTC.

This clonotype appeared a few times. This chain connects TRBV3-1 to TRBJ1-2; no clear D gene. The CDR3 is made up of 13 amino acids. The germline gives CDR1 LGHDT, CDR2 YNNKEL (reference sequence). Trimming left V 2 bases short and J 7 bases short, with 11 bases between. The CDR3 protein is CASSQISGFGYTF. The CDR3 nucleotides are TGTGCCAGCAGCCAAATTTCGGGTTTTGGCTACACCTTC.

In this sample, this clonotype turned up many times. This chain links TRBV7-9 with TRBJ2-7; 7 bases map to TRBD1. Trimming took 5 bases from V and 5 from J; bases not matched to a gene: 9. The germline V gene encodes CDR1 SEHNR and CDR2 FQNEAQ (reference sequence). CDR3 size: 14 residues. CDR3 region: CASSPVGTVDEQYF. CDR3 in DNA: TGTGCCAGCAGCCCGGTCGGGACAGTGGACGAGCAGTACTTC.

This clonotype was detected many times. The chain joins TRBV29-1 to TRBJ2-7; 7 bases are shared with TRBD1. The V gene's germline CDR1 is SQVTM and CDR2 ANQGSEA. The length of the CDR3 is 14 residues. The V and J ends lost 6 bases and 3 bases, in that order; junction bases with no gene match: 11. The CDR3 spells CSVDTTGSGYEQYF. The CDR3 DNA sequence: TGCAGCGTCGACACGACAGGGTCGGGCTACGAGCAGTACTTC.

This clonotype showed up many times. The rearrangement links TRBV7-9 to TRBJ2-7, with D possibly TRBD1 on 5 matching bases. With 5 bases removed from V and 2 bases from J, the gap between germline ends came to 13 bases. Germline V gene sequence: CDR1 SEHNR, CDR2 FQNEAQ (reference sequence). This CDR3 is built from 14 residues. The chain's CDR3 is CASSPQEGAYEQYF. The CDR3 DNA reads TGTGCCAGCAGCCCGCAGGAAGGGGCCTACGAGCAGTACTTC.

This clonotype has more than one count but fewer than ten. This rearrangement joins TRBV27 to TRBJ2-2; perhaps TRBD1 as D (5 bases). Germline V gene data show CDR1 as MNHEY and CDR2 as SMNVEV (reference sequence). Trimming cost V 3 bases and J 0 bases, with 8 bases left between them. The CDR3 has 15 amino acids. CDR3 region: CASSFDRSNTGELFF. CDR3 sequence (DNA): TGTGCCAGCAGTTTTGACAGATCGAACACCGGGGAGCTGTTTTTT.

This chain links TRBV27 with TRBJ2-5, with D possibly being TRBD2 (5 bases). The V end lost 6 bases, the J end lost 2 bases, and 16 bases lay between the germline ends. The germline V gene encodes CDR1 MNHEY and CDR2 SMNVEV (reference sequence). The CDR3 length is 15 residues. Written as DNA, the CDR3 is TGTGCCAGCAGGTTGGAGGAAATCCGTCAAGAGACCCAGTACTTC. It yields the protein CASRLEEIRQETQYF.

This clonotype was detected ten times or more. The chain uses TRBV27 and TRBJ2-5; 12 nucleotides align to TRBD1. This CDR3 is built from 16 residues. The V segment lost 5 bases and the J segment 7 bases; nucleotides outside the gene matches: 11. Per the germline V gene, CDR1 is MNHEY and CDR2 is SMNVEV (reference sequence). The CDR3: CASSPAGTGGRGTQYF. The CDR3 coding sequence is TGTGCCAGCAGTCCGGCGGGGACAGGGGGCCGAGGGACCCAGTACTTC.

This clonotype was seen at least ten times. V gene TRBV20-1 combines with J gene TRBJ2-5; D remains unclear. This CDR3 is built from 14 residues. V lost 6 bases to trimming and J lost 5 bases, with 19 bases between them. Germline V gene lookup returns CDR1 DFQATT and CDR2 SNEGSKA (reference sequence). Here the CDR3 DNA reads TGCAGTGCCACCCCCCGATCTAGGCGGGAGACCCAGTACTTC. Its translation: CSATPRSRRETQYF.